The next 3 T cell receptor beta chains were all read from a single sample in a study of T-cell memory formation after mild COVID-19. TCRdb passed the 5' RACE reads through MiXCR, listing each CDR3 protein once. The profile shows roughly 150,000 distinct CDR3 sequences, under 15% of them singletons. Sequenced material: PBMCs or a T cell subset sorted from them (not recorded which). The receptor source for this set is a man between 18 and 35 years old who had mild COVID-19 (a few samples of this study predate the infection). Cell type and time point are not known.

The chain combines TRBV2 with TRBJ1-2, with D possibly matching TRBD1 (6 bases). The V gene lost 6 bases and the J gene lost 6 bases, with 14 bases spanning the gap. CDR1 and CDR2 (germline): SNHLY, FYNNEI. The CDR3 is made up of 13 amino acids. The CDR3 loop is CASREEPGDGYTF. In nucleotides, the CDR3 is TGTGCCAGCAGGGAGGAGCCAGGGGATGGCTACACCTTC.

This clonotype was detected a few times. CDR3 loop: CASRGDRHSNQPQHF. The CDR3 DNA reads as TGTGCCAGCAGGGGGGACAGACATAGCAATCAGCCCCAGCATTTT. This sequence joins TRBV6-1 and TRBJ1-5; 7 nucleotides line up with TRBD1. CDR3 length: 15 amino acids. The germline gives CDR1 MNHNS, CDR2 SASEGT. V trimming: 6 bases; J trimming: 0 bases; junction bases outside the gene matches: 5.

This clonotype showed up just a few times. The chain uses TRBV4-2 and TRBJ2-2, with TRBD1 matching over 7 bases. This CDR3 spans 15 amino acids. V was pared by 1 base and J by 3 bases, with 2 bases of the junction left unmatched. Germline V lookup: CDR1 LGHNA, CDR2 YNFKEQ. CDR3 bases: TGTGCCAGCAGCCAAGCAGACAGGGACACCGGGGAGCTGTTTTTT. Translating it yields CASSQADRDTGELFF.